The next 8 T cell receptor beta chains were all read from a single sample in a study of circulating and synovial CD4+ cells in juvenile arthritis. Clones were read by immunoSEQ multiplex PCR, and TCRdb kept only the in-frame ones, dropping some. The sample shows 1,500 to 2,000 clones, over 75% of them seen only once. The sequenced sample consisted of HLA-DR+ CD4+ T cells from blood. Regarding subset: circulating pathogenic-like lymphocytes, sorted as HLA-DR+CD14-CD3+CD4+CD25low/- blood T cells. These TCRs come from a human patient with juvenile idiopathic arthritis. Some clones in this sample may be carry-over from other donors' samples.

The rearrangement uses TRBV7-9 and TRBJ1-4; TRBD1 aligns across 9 bases. The trim removed 6 bases at V and 1 base at J, leaving 6 bases unmatched. The CDR3 spans 16 residues. CDR1 and CDR2 from the germline V gene are SEHNR and FQNEAQ (reference sequence). CDR3 region: CASSQQGAVTNEKLFF. In DNA form, the CDR3 reads TGTGCCAGCAGTCAACAGGGGGCAGTAACTAATGAAAAACTGTTTTTT. The whole variable domain, filled in from reference TRBV7-9 and TRBJ1-4, reads DTGVSQNPRHKITKRGQNVTFRCDPISEHNRLYWYRQTLGQGPEFLTYFQNEAQLEKSRLLSDRFSAERPKGSFSTLEIQRTEQGDSAMYLCASSQQGAVTNEKLFFGSGTQLSVL.

V gene TRBV7-8 combines with J gene TRBJ2-1, with TRBD2 identical over 7 bases. V shed 5 bases and J 4 bases; nucleotides not matched to a gene: 11. The CDR3 sequence is 16 residues long. Looked up from germline, CDR1 is SGHVS and CDR2 is FQNEAQ. The chain's CDR3 is CASSLFTSRGYNEQFF. The CDR3 coding sequence is TGTGCCAGCAGCCTCTTTACGTCGCGGGGGTACAATGAGCAGTTCTTC.

This chain's CDR3 is CASSYSGSNEQYF. The CDR3 region has the DNA TGTGCCAGCAGTTACTCTGGGAGCAACGAGCAGTACTTC. The V gene is TRBV6-5, the J gene TRBJ2-5; perhaps TRBD2 as D (5 bases). The end of the DNA fits TRBJ2-7 better, so the J call may be wrong. The CDR3 sequence is 13 residues long. Germline V gene data show CDR1 as MNHEY and CDR2 as SVGAGI.

V usage is TRBV7-3 and J usage is TRBJ2-1, with D possibly matching TRBD2 (6 bases). V was clipped by 4 bases and J by 4 bases, with 20 bases between them. CDR1 and CDR2 (germline): SGHTA, FQGTGA. The CDR3 extends over 17 amino acids. This CDR3 reads CASSSPRGMTIYNEQFF. The CDR3 DNA reads TGTGCCAGCAGCTCACCACGGGGGATGACCATATACAATGAGCAGTTCTTC.

V usage is TRBV29-1 and J usage is TRBJ2-1; 11 bases are a match to TRBD2. J gave up 4 bases and V 7 bases, and 9 bases lay outside the gene matches. This CDR3 region has 15 residues. CDR1 is SQVTM, CDR2 ANQGSEA, per germline. CDR3 in DNA: TGCAGCGCTATTAGCGGGGGGGCCATTTACAATGAGCAGTTCTTC. As protein: CSAISGGAIYNEQFF.

V and J are TRBV25-1 and TRBJ2-5; no clear D gene. Trimming left V 6 bases short and J 2 bases short, with 7 bases between. Germline loops: CDR1 MGHDK, CDR2 SYGVNS. This CDR3 has 12 residues. The DNA of the CDR3 is TGTGCCAGCAGACGGTTTCAAGAGACCCAGTACTTC. Encoded protein: CASRRFQETQYF.

This chain joins TRBV29-1 and TRBJ2-5, with 11 nucleotides matching TRBD2. The CDR3 spans 13 residues. V was pared by 3 bases and J by 3 bases, with 0 bases of the junction left unmatched. Per germline, CDR1 SQVTM and CDR2 ANQGSEA. Here the CDR3 reads CSVEGLAEETQYF. The CDR3, as DNA: TGCAGCGTTGAGGGACTAGCGGAAGAGACCCAGTACTTC.

J is TRBJ2-2 and V is TRBV29-1; D might be TRBD1 (6 bases). The germline V gene encodes CDR1 SQVTM and CDR2 ANQGSEA. This CDR3 contains 14 residues. V was trimmed by 5 bases and J by 6 bases, leaving 16 bases between them. The CDR3 sequence: CSVIRDTTAGELFF. CDR3 sequence (DNA): TGCAGCGTTATCCGGGACACCACGGCCGGGGAGCTGTTTTTT.